This T cell receptor beta chain was sequenced during a study of CD8+CD57+ T cells in acquired aplastic anemia. Whole-study context: The mean DNA yield obtained from sorted CD4+ and CD8+ cells came to approximately 3.2 ug.

As to this clonotype: Its antigen is unknown.

The CDR3 extends over 15 amino acids. V lost 4 bases, J lost 2 bases, and 5 bases stayed unmatched. CDR1 KGHDR and CDR2 SFDVKD come from the germline V gene. Broader study findings: In common between the patients and the controls were approximately 30 CD8+ CDR3 sequences. Patients and controls had CD8+ Simpson's diversity values that were not significantly distinct.

Both TCR beta VDJ combination and CDR3 sequence profiling were carried out. Genomic DNA was the template for this profiling. TCRdb re-called the reads through MiXCR, storing one row per CDR3 protein. The sample has some 290,000 distinct CDR3 sequences, around 60% seen once. This TCR was sampled from a human donor with severe aplastic anemia or a healthy control (not recorded which). The chain combines TRBV24-1 with TRBJ2-7, with TRBD2 matching 9 bases. The sample comprised sorted CD4+, CD8+, or CD8+CD57+ T cells (not recorded which) from PBMCs. CDR3 DNA sequence: TGTGCCACCAGTGAGTCGCTAGCGGGGACCTACGAGCAGTACTTC. Amino acid sequence: CATSESLAGTYEQYF.